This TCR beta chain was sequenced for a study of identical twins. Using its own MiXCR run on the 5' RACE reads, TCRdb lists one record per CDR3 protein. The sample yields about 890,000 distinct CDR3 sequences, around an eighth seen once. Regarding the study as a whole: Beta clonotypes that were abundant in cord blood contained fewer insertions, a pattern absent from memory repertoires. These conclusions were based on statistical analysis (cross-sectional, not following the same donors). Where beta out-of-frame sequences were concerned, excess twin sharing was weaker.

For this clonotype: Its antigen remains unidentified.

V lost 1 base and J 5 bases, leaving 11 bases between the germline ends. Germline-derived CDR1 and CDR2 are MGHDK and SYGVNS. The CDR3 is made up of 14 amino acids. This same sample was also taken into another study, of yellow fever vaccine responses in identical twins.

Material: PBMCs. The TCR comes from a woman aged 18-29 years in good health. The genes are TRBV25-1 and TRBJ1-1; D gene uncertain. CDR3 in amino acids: CASSELGRWTEAFF. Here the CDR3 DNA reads TGTGCCAGCAGTGAATTGGGCAGATGGACTGAAGCTTTCTTT.